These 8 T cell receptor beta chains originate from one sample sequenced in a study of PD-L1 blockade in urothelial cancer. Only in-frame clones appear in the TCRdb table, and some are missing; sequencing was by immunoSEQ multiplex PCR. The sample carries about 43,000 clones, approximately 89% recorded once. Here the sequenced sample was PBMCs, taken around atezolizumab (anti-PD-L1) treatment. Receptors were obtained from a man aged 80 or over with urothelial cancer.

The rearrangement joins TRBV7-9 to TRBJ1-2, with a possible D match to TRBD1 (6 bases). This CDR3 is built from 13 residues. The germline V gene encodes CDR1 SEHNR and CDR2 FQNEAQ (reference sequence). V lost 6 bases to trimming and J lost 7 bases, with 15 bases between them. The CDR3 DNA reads TGTGCCAGCAGGCGACAGGTGGGGAGTGGCTACACCTTC. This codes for CASRRQVGSGYTF.

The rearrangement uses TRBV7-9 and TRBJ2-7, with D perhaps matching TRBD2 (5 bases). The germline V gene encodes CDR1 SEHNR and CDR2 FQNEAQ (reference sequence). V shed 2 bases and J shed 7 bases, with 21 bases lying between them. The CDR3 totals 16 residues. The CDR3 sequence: CASSLSRFRGLEEQYF. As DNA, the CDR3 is TGTGCCAGCAGCTTAAGTAGGTTTCGGGGTCTGGAAGAGCAGTACTTC.

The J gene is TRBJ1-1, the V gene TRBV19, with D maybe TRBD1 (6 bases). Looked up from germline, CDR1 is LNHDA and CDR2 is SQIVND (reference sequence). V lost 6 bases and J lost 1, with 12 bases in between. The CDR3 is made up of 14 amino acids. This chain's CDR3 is CASSQKQGNTEAFF. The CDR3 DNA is TGTGCCAGTAGCCAAAAACAGGGGAACACTGAAGCTTTCTTT.

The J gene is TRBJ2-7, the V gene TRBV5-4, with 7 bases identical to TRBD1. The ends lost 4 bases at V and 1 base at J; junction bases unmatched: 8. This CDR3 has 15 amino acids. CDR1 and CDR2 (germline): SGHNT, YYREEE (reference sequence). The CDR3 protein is CASSPPGQQSYEQYF. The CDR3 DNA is TGTGCCAGCAGCCCACCGGGACAGCAGTCCTACGAGCAGTACTTC. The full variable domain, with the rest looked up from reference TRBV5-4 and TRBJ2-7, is ETGVTQSPTHLIKTRGQQVTLRCSSQSGHNTVSWYQQALGQGPQFIFQYYREEENGRGNFPPRFSGLQFPNYSSELNVNALELDDSALYLCASSPPGQQSYEQYFGPGTRLTVT.

The CDR3 sequence is CASSPTTGPNQPQHF. The CDR3 nucleotides are TGTGCCAGCAGCCCAACGACAGGGCCGAATCAGCCCCAGCATTTT. The chain uses TRBV6-6 and TRBJ1-5; 7 bases agree with TRBD1. The CDR3 is 15 amino acids. V lost 6 bases to trimming and J lost 4 bases; unmatched junction nucleotides: 9. The germline V gene encodes CDR1 MNHNY and CDR2 SVGAGI (reference sequence).

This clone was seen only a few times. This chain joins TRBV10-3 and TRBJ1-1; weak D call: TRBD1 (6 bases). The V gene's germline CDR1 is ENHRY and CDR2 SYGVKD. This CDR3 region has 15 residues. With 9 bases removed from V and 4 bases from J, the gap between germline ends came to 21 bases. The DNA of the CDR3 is TGTGCCATTCTCTCTCCAGGGGCAAGGGCCACTGAAGCTTTCTTT. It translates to CAILSPGARATEAFF.

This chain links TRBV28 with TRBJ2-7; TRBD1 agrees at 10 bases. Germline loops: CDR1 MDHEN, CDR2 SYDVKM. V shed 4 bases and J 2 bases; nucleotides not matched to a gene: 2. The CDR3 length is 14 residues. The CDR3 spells CASSSGQGAYEQYF. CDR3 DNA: TGTGCCAGCAGTTCCGGACAGGGGGCCTACGAGCAGTACTTC.

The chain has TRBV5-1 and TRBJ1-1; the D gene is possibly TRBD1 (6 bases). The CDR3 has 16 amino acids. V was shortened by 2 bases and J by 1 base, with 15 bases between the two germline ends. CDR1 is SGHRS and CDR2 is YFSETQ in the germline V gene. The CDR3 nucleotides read TGCGCCAGCAGCTTACGCCCTGGACAGACGAACACTGAAGCTTTCTTT. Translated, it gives CASSLRPGQTNTEAFF.